The clone carrying this TCR beta chain appeared many times. What it recognizes is unknown. This sample stems from a study of T cells in Graves' hyperthyroidism and ophthalmopathy. Germline lookup yields CDR1 SGHRS and CDR2 YFSETQ. V was clipped by 0 bases and J by 0 bases, with 10 bases between them. The CDR3 is 16 amino acids. Diagnosis of hyperthyroidism was new in patients aged 18 to 65, and its duration was under 2 months. Clinical symptoms, serum thyroxine and TRAb, thyroid ultrasound and orbital computed tomography were used for the diagnoses. From more than 9 ml of fresh peripheral blood, PBMCs were isolated. Findings of the study overall: Stable hyperthyroidism was separated from ophthalmopathy by a model based on 13 V-J features.

Amplified TCR beta CDR3 regions derived from RNA transcripts. The primer set for the first-round RT-PCR of the TCR CDR3 was HTBI. One entry per CDR3 protein, called by TCRdb with MiXCR from the multiplex PCR reads. The table lists about 210,000 distinct CDR3 sequences, approximately 17% of them singletons. V is TRBV5-1 and J is TRBJ2-1; D gene unclear. The receptor's source is a man between 50 and 59 years old with Graves' hyperthyroidism. Source material: blood. CDR3 sequence (DNA): TGCGCCAGCAGCTTGGAGGGTAGGGTCTCCTACAATGAGCAGTTCTTC. Its protein is CASSLEGRVSYNEQFF.